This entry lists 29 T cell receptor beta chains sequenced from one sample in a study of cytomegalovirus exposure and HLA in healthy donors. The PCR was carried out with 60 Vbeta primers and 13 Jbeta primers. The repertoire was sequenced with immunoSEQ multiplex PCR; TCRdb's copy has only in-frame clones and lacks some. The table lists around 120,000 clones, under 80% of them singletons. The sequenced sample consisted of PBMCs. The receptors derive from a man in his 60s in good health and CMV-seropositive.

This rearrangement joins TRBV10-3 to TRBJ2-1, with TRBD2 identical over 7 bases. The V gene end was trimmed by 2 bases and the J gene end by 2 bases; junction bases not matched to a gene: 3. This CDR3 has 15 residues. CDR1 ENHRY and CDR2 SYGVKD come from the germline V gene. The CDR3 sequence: CAISEGGDPYNEQFF. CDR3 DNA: TGTGCCATCAGTGAGGGGGGGGACCCCTACAATGAGCAGTTCTTC.

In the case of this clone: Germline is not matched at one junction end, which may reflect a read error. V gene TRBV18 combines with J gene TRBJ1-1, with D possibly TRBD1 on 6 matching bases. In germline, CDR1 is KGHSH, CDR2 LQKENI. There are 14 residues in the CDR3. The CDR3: CGSSPLHRVTEAFF. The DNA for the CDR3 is TGTGGCAGCTCACCTCTGCACAGGGTGACTGAAGCTTTCTTT. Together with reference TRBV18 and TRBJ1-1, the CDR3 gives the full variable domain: NAGVMQNPRHLVRRRGQEARLRCSPMKGHSHVYWYRQLPEEGLKFMVYLQKENIIDESGMPKERFSAEFPKEGPSILRIQQVVRGDSAAYFCGSSPLHRVTEAFFGQGTRLTVV.

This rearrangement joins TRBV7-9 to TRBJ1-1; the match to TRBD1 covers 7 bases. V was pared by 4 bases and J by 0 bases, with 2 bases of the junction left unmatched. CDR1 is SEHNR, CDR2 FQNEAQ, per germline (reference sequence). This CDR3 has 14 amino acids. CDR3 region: CASSWDSVNTEAFF. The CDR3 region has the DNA TGTGCCAGCAGCTGGGACAGCGTGAACACTGAAGCTTTCTTT. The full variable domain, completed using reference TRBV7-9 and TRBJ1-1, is DTGVSQNPRHKITKRGQNVTFRCDPISEHNRLYWYRQTLGQGPEFLTYFQNEAQLEKSRLLSDRFSAERPKGSFSTLEIQRTEQGDSAMYLCASSWDSVNTEAFFGQGTRLTVV.

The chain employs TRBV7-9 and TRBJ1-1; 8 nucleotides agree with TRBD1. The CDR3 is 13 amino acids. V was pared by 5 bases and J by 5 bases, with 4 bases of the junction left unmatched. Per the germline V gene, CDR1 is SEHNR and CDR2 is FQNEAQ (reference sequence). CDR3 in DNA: TGTGCCAGCAGCCCAACAGGGGGGACTGAAGCTTTCTTT. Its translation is CASSPTGGTEAFF.

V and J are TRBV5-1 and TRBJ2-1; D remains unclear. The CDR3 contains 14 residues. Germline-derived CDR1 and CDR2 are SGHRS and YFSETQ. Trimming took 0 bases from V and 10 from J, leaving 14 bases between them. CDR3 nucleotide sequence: TGCGCCAGCAGCTTGGGGCTCCCTTCCCTCGAGCAGTTCTTC. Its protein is CASSLGLPSLEQFF.

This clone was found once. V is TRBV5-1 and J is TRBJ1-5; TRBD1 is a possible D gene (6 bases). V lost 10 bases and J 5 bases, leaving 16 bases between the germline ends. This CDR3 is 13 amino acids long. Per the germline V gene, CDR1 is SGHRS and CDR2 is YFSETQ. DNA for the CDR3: TGCGCCCCAAGTCAGGGGTCCGATCAGCCCCAGCATTTT. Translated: CAPSQGSDQPQHF.

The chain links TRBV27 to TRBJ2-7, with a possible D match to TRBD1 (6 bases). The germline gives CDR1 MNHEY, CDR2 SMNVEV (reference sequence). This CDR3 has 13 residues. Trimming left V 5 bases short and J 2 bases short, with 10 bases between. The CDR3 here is CASSPRQAYEQYF. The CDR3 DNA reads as TGTGCCAGCAGTCCTCGACAGGCCTACGAGCAGTACTTC.

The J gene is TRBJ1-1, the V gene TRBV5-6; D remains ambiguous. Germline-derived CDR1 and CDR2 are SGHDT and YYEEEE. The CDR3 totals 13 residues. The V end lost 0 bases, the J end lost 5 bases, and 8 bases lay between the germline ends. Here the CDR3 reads CASSLVFGTEAFF. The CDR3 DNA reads TGTGCCAGCAGCTTGGTATTCGGGACTGAAGCTTTCTTT.

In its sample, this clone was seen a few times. The CDR3 sequence is CASSPGAGDRLEAFF. CDR3 sequence (DNA): TGTGCCAGCTCACCAGGGGCAGGGGACAGACTAGAAGCTTTCTTT. The chain is built from TRBV18 and TRBJ1-1; 7 bases fit TRBD1. Germline loops: CDR1 KGHSH, CDR2 LQKENI. CDR3 length: 15 residues. The V and J ends lost 2 bases and 8 bases, in that order; junction bases with no gene match: 11.

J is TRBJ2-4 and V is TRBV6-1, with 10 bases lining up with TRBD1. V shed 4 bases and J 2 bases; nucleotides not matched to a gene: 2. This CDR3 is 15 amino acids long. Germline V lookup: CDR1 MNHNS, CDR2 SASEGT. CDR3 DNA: TGTGCCAGCAGTGGGACAGGGGGACCCAAAAACATTCAGTACTTC. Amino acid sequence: CASSGTGGPKNIQYF.

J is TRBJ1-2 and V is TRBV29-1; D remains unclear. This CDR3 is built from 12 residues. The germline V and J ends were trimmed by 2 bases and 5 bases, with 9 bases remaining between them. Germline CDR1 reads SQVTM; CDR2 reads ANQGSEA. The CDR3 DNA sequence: TGCAGCGTTGAATCCGGGGATTATGGCTACACCTTC. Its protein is CSVESGDYGYTF.

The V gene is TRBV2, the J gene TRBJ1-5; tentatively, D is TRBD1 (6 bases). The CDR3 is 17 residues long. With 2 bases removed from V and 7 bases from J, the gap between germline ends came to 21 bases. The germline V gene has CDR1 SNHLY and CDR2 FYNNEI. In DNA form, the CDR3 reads TGTGCCAGCAGTGAAAGGGCGCCGGGGGGGCTTAGCCAGCCCCAGCATTTT. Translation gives CASSERAPGGLSQPQHF.

The CDR3 loop reads CASSWGTANNEQFF. The CDR3 DNA is TGCGCCAGCAGCTGGGGGACAGCGAACAATGAGCAGTTCTTC. J is TRBJ2-1 and V is TRBV5-1; 7 bases align to TRBD1. CDR3 length: 14 residues. V trimming: 3 bases; J trimming: 5 bases; junction bases outside the gene matches: 5. Germline-derived CDR1 and CDR2 are SGHRS and YFSETQ. Looking up the rest from reference TRBV5-1 and TRBJ2-1 gives the full variable domain: KAGVTQTPRYLIKTRGQQVTLSCSPISGHRSVSWYQQTPGQGLQFLFEYFSETQRNKGNFPGRFSGRQFSNSRSEMNVSTLELGDSALYLCASSWGTANNEQFFGPGTRLTVL.

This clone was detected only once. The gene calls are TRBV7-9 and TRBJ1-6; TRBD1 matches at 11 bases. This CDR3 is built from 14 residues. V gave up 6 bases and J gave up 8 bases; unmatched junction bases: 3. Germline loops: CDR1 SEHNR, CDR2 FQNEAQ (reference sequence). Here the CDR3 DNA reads TGTGCCAGCAGGGGACAGGGGGAGTATTCACCCCTCCACTTT. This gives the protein CASRGQGEYSPLHF. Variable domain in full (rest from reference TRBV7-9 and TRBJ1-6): DTGVSQNPRHKITKRGQNVTFRCDPISEHNRLYWYRQTLGQGPEFLTYFQNEAQLEKSRLLSDRFSAERPKGSFSTLEIQRTEQGDSAMYLCASRGQGEYSPLHFGNGTRLTVT.

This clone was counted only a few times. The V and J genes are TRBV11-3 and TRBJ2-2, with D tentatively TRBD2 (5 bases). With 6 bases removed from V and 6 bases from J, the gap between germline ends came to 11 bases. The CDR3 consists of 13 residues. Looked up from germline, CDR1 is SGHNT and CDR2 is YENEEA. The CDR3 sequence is CASSQRDPGELFF. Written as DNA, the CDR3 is TGTGCCAGCAGTCAGAGGGATCCCGGGGAGCTGTTTTTT.

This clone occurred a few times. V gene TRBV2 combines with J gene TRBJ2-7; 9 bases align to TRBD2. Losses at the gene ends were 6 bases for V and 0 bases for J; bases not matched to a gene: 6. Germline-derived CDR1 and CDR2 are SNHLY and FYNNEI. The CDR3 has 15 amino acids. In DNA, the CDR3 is TGTGCCAGCAGGGAGGGACTAGCTCCCTCCTACGAGCAGTACTTC. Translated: CASREGLAPSYEQYF.

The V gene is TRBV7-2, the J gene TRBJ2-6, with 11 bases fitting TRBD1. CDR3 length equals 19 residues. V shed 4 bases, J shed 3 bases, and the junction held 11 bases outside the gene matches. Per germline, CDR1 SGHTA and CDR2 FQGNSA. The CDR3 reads CASSSPRQDRGHGANVLTF. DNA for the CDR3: TGTGCCAGCAGCTCGCCGCGCCAGGACAGGGGGCATGGGGCCAACGTCCTGACTTTC.

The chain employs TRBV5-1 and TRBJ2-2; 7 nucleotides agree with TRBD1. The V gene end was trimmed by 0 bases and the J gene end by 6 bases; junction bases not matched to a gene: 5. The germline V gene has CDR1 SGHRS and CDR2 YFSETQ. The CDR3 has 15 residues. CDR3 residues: CASSLARQGAGELFF. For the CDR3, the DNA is TGCGCCAGCAGCTTGGCGCGGCAGGGGGCCGGGGAGCTGTTTTTT.

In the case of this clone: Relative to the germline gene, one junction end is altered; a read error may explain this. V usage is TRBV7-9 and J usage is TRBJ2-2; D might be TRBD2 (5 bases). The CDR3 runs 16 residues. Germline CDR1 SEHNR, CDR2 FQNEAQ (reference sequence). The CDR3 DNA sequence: TGTTCCAGCAGCTTAAAGCGGTCAGGGAACACCGGGGAGCTGTTTTTT. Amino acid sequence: CSSSLKRSGNTGELFF.

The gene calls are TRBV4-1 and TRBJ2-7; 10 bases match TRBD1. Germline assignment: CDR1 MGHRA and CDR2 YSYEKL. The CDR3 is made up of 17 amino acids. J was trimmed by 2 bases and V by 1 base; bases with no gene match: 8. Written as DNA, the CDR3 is TGCGCCAGCAGCCAAGGGGACAGGGGTCCCAGCACCTACGAGCAGTACTTC. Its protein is CASSQGDRGPSTYEQYF.

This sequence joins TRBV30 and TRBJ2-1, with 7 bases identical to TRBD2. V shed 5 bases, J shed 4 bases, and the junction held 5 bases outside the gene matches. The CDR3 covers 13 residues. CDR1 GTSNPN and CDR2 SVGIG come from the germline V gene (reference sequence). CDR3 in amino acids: CAWERDRYNEQFF. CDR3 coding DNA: TGTGCCTGGGAGCGGGATCGTTACAATGAGCAGTTCTTC.

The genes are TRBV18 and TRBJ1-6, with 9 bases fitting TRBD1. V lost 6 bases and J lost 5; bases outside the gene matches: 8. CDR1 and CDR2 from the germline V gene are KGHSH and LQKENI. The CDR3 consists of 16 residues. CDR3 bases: TGTGCCAGCTCCCCGAGCGGGGACAGGGATAATTCACCCCTCCACTTT. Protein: CASSPSGDRDNSPLHF.

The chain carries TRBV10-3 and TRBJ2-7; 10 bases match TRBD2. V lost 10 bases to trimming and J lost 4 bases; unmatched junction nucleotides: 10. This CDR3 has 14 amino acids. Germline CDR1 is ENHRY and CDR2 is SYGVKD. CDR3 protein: CASRPGLALYEQYF. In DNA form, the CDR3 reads TGTGCCAGCAGACCGGGACTAGCGTTGTACGAGCAGTACTTC.

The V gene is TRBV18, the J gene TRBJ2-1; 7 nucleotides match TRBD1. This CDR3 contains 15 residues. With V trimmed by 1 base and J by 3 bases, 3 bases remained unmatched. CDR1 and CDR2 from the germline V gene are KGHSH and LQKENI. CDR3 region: CASSPRQGNYNEQFF. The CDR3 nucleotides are TGTGCCAGCTCACCACGACAGGGTAACTACAATGAGCAGTTCTTC.

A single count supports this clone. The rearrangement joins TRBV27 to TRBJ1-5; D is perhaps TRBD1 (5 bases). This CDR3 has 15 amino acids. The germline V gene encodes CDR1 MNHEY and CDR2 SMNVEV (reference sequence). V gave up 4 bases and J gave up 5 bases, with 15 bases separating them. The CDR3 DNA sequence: TGTGCCAGCAGTTCCCCCCGGACACCTCATCAGCCCCAGCATTTT. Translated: CASSSPRTPHQPQHF.

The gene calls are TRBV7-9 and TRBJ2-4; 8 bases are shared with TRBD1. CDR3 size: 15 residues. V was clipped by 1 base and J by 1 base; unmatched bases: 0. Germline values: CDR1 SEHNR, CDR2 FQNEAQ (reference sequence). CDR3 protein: CASSLGQGAKNIQYF. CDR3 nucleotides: TGTGCCAGCAGCTTAGGACAGGGGGCCAAAAACATTCAGTACTTC.

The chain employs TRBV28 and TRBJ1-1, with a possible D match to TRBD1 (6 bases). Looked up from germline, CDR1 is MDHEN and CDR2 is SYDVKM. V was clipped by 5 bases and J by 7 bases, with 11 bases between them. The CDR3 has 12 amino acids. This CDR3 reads CASSHRAGEAFF. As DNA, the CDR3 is TGTGCCAGCAGTCACAGGGCTGGTGAAGCTTTCTTT.

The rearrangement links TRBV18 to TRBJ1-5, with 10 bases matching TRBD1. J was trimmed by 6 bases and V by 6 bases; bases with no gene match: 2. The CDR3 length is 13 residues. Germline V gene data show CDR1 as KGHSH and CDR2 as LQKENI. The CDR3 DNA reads TGTGCCAGCTCGGACAGGGGGGCTCAGCCCCAGCATTTT. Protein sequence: CASSDRGAQPQHF.

The CDR3 spells CASSIQGAKNIQYF. The CDR3, as DNA: TGTGCCAGCTCTATACAGGGTGCCAAAAACATTCAGTACTTC. The rearrangement uses TRBV5-6 and TRBJ2-4, with D possibly matching TRBD1 (6 bases). Germline loops: CDR1 SGHDT, CDR2 YYEEEE. Trimming removed 7 bases from V and 1 base from J, with 12 bases in between. The CDR3 consists of 14 residues. Full variable domain (outside the CDR3, taken from reference TRBV5-6 and TRBJ2-4): DAGVTQSPTHLIKTRGQQVTLRCSPKSGHDTVSWYQQALGQGPQFIFQYYEEEERQRGNFPDRFSGHQFPNYSSELNVNALLLGDSALYLCASSIQGAKNIQYFGAGTRLSVL.